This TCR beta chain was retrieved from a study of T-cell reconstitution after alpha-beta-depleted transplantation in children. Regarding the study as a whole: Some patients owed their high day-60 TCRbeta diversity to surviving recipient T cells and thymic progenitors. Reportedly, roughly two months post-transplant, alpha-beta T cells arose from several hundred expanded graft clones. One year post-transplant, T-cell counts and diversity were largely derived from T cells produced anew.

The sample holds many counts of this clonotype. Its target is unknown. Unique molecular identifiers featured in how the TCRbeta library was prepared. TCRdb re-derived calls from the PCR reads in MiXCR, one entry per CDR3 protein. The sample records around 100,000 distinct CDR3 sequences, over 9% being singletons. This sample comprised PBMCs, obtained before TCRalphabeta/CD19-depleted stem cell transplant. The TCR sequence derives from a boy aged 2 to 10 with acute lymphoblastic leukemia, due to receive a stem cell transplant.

CDR3 sequence reads: CSARGVTAAYEQYF. The CDR3 DNA reads TGCAGTGCTAGAGGCGTGACAGCGGCCTACGAGCAGTACTTC. The gene calls are TRBV20-1 and TRBJ2-7, with D perhaps given as TRBD1 or TRBD2 (5 bases each). The CDR3 spans 14 residues. V shed 1 base and J shed 2 bases, with 12 bases lying between them. Germline V lookup: CDR1 DFQATT, CDR2 SNEGSKA (reference sequence).